This record looks at one T cell receptor beta chain sequence and its context. Its antigen is not known. TCRdb re-analysed the 5' RACE reads in MiXCR, keeping a single row per CDR3 protein. The table records 410,000 or so distinct CDR3 sequences, 23% of them present only once. The data derive from a study of T-cell memory formation after mild COVID-19. Broader study findings: Researchers report contracting CD4+ clones mostly in CM and EM, with CD8+ clones in EMRA. What remained unconfirmed was the SARS-CoV-2 specificity of second-wave clones peaking on day 37.

CDR3 size: 14 residues. The junction had 6 bases not matched to a gene; V was cut back by 3 bases and J by 5 bases. Germline V gene data show CDR1 as LNHDA and CDR2 as SQIVND (reference sequence). The sequenced material came from PBMCs or a T cell subset sorted from them (not recorded which). The rearrangement joins TRBV19 to TRBJ2-5, with TRBD1 matching over 7 bases. The TCR sequence derives from an adult woman who had mild COVID-19 (a few samples of this study predate the infection). Cell type and time point are not known. The chain's CDR3 is CASSIRGSKETQYF. CDR3 nucleotides: TGTGCCAGTAGTATCAGGGGGTCGAAGGAGACCCAGTACTTC. Supplemented by reference TRBV19 and TRBJ2-5, the full variable domain reads DGGITQSPKYLFRKEGQNVTLSCEQNLNHDAMYWYRQDPGQGLRLIYYSQIVNDFQKGDIAEGYSVSREKKESFPLTVTSAQKNPTAFYLCASSIRGSKETQYFGPGTRLLVL.